This T cell receptor beta chain was recorded in a study of blood T cell repertoires in COVID-19 (dated by TCRdb to 2019 to 2021). Regarding the study in general: Collaborator samples came from the United States, Italy and Spain and covered acute and convalescent phases of COVID-19. The material from the prospective study consisted of cDNA or gDNA derived from T cells, B-cell-depleted T cells, or PBMCs. The dataset comprised deeply sampled blood TCRbeta repertoires from subjects exposed to, actively infected with, or recovered from COVID-19. The repertoires were made available in a free public database intended to serve as a resource for research on the immune response to SARS-CoV-2. The samples were drawn from two sources: the first 160 participants of the ongoing ImmuneRACE study, and approximately 1,300 subjects contributed by 6 global collaborators. Sample metadata almost always included a de-identified subject ID, COVID-19 status, age in years and sex. Where HLA class I and class II types were available, the types were taken from metadata supplied by the sample provider, not from assay-based typing. The research as a whole found: Clinical and demographic metadata were provided uncurated, with the amount varying by source and participant.

Each collaborating institution followed its own protocols to collect whole blood in K2EDTA tubes. For TCRbeta analysis, collaborators shipped samples in one of three forms: frozen whole blood, isolated PBMCs, or DNA extracted from either of those sample types. Taken from the germline V gene, the CDR1 and CDR2 loops are SGDLS and YYNGEE. V and J lose 0 bases and 9 bases, and a span of 4 bases separates them. Taken from cysteine to phenylalanine, the CDR3 has 11 residues. Only the CDR3 DNA is retained, 33 bases long and in frame from the first base. TCRbeta CDR3 regions were amplified from genomic DNA using the immunoSEQ Assay, a bias-controlled multiplex PCR. In the source study's methods: Nucleated cell counts per sample were estimated from amplification of reference gene primers within the assay. To quantify the absolute abundance of each unique TCRbeta CDR3 rearrangement, sequence reads were collapsed and filtered. For each sample, productive Simpson clonality was calculated by taking the square root of Simpson's diversity index across productive rearrangements. TCRdb obtained this table from immuneACCESS and retained in-frame rearrangements with V and J assigned. These tables miss some clones; where compared with another copy, unresolved V genes account for less than half of the shortfall, and the remainder is unexplained. Clonal size and the V and J genes are those of that table, whereas D and trimming came from the DNA. The sample table holds about 69,000 clones, of which more than 70% were seen once. The ten largest make up more than 40% of the sample.

As concerns this clone: The target of this receptor is not known. No base quality information exists; no much larger clone differs at one position.

The clonotype originates from a human donor in a cohort sampled during active COVID-19. The rearranged segments are TRBV9 and TRBJ2-1; no confident D gene assignment can be made. The sample taken for sequencing was peripheral blood. The DNA reads as follows: TGTGCCAGCAGCGTAGACAGTGAGCAGTTCTTC. It codes for CASSVDSEQFF.